This T cell receptor beta chain derives from a study of T cells after yellow fever vaccination (dated by TCRdb to the late 2010s). In the study overall: Libraries from fractions with low cell numbers were prepared with the SMART-Seq v4 Ultra Low Input RNA kit. Blood was drawn at multiple timepoints before and after primary and secondary immunization, with bulk PBMC replicates and cell subsets isolated. The cohort comprised two healthy male donors, one aged 18 to 29 and one aged 30 to 40 years. To track T-cell clones before and after primary and booster YFV17D yellow fever vaccination, bulk TCR alpha and beta repertoires were sequenced longitudinally.

The label giving this sample's treatment or condition can be read as: live attenuated yellow fever vaccine strain. At each blood-draw timepoint, two biological replicates of bulk PBMCs were obtained. A standard Ficoll-Paque protocol was used to isolate PBMCs from peripheral blood. TriZol was used to extract RNA from bulk PBMCs, CD4 and CD8 fractions, and dextramer-positive and dextramer-negative fractions. Measured from the cysteine to the phenylalanine, the CDR3 is 14 residues long. The read is trimmed to its CDR3 DNA, 42 bases read in frame from base 1. Trimming removed 3 bases from V and 4 bases from J, leaving 9 bases between the germline ends. CDR1 LNHDA and CDR2 SQIVND are derived from the germline V gene (reference sequence). Points the paper makes about the study in general: After the booster, most of the clones that had expanded following primary vaccination were detected again (around 95% of CD4 and around 90% of CD8), which suggests that memory was broadly maintained. Compared with the primary T-cell response, the secondary T-cell response was faster but weaker, reaching its peak on day 5 rather than on day 15. Only a couple of donors were included in the study, so the extent to which the findings can be generalized is limited. Because abundant contaminating clonotypes from the bulk population could be contained in FACS-sorted repertoires, computational filtering was required. A small share of clonotypes occurred in both CD4 and CD8 compartments, likely arising from convergent recombination.

TCR cDNA was synthesized by 5'RACE template switching, which introduced a universal primer site and unique molecular identifiers. cDNA synthesis was primed from both the TCR alpha and TCR beta constant segments. Two PCR steps were used to amplify libraries, with sample barcodes and sequencing adapters being added in the second step. Libraries were sequenced on Illumina HiSeq 2500 (2x100 bp) or NovaSeq (2x150 bp). Per the source publication's procedure: Demultiplexing of reads and collapsing into UMI consensus sequences were performed with MIGEC, and V(D)J alignment was carried out with MiXCR. Clonotypes responding to the vaccine were identified with edgeR on replicate PBMC samples, with the criteria of FDR below 0.01 and a log2 fold change above 5 up to day 15. Bulk clonotypes were assigned CD4 or CD8 identity according to which sequenced CD4 or CD8 repertoire held them at higher abundance. TCRdb reworked the public reads: Q25 trimming with fastp, MiXCR clone assembly, productive beta chains retained. For every CDR3 protein sequence, its rows merge into one entry that carries the most common genes and DNA. TCRdb's processing, not the authors', yielded these V and J calls. Recorded for this sample are hundreds of thousands of distinct CDR3 sequences; about 12% of them occurred a single time. The top ten clonotypes cover 14% to 15% of the sample.

This clonotype has only a few counts. What this receptor recognizes is not known. Within one base of it there is no much larger clone, and no base qualities were kept. The sequence derives from a man aged 25 to 40 who received the YFV17D yellow fever vaccine. The sequence joins TRBV19 to TRBJ2-2, and the D gene may be TRBD1, 6 bases matching. Material: PBMCs, obtained on the day of the yellow fever booster vaccination. This receptor carries the CDR3 CASSIGQRTGELFF. At the DNA level, the sequence is TGTGCCAGTAGTATCGGACAGCGCACCGGGGAGCTGTTTTTT.